The entry that follows covers one T cell receptor (beta chain) sequence. Germline and junction disagree at one end, which may indicate a read error. PCR involved 60 Vbeta and 13 Jbeta primers. Using immunoSEQ multiplex PCR, the repertoire was profiled, and TCRdb retains in-frame clones only, with some absent. The table has about 160,000 clones, 85% seen once; the top ten hold more than 2%. This entry belongs to a study of cytomegalovirus exposure and HLA in healthy donors. The CDR3 has 18 amino acids. CDR1 is SGDLS, CDR2 YYNGEE, per germline. The chain uses TRBV9 and TRBJ2-5, with D possibly matching TRBD1 (7 bases). The clonotype was recovered from a man aged 18 to 35 in good health and CMV-seropositive. Source material: PBMCs. As DNA, the CDR3 is TGTGCCAGCAGCGCGGGGGTCAGCACGACAGGGATGTTGGAGACCCCGTACTTC. Its protein is CASSAGVSTTGMLETPYF.